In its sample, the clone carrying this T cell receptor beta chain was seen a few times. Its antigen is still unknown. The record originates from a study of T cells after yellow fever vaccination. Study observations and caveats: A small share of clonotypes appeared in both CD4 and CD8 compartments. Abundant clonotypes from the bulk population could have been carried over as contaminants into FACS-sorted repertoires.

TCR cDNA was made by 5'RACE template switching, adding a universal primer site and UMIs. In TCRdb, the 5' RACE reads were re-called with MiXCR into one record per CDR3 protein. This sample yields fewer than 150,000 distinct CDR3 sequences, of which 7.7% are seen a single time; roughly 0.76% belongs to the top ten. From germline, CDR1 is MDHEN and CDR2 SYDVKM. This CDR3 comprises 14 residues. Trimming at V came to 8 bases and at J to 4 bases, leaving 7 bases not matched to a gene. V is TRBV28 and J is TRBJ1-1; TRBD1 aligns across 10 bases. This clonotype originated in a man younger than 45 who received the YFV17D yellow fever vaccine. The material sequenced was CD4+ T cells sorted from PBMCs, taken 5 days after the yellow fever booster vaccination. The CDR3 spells CASLPGQGSTEAFF. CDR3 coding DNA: TGTGCCAGCCTACCGGGACAGGGGTCCACTGAAGCTTTCTTT.